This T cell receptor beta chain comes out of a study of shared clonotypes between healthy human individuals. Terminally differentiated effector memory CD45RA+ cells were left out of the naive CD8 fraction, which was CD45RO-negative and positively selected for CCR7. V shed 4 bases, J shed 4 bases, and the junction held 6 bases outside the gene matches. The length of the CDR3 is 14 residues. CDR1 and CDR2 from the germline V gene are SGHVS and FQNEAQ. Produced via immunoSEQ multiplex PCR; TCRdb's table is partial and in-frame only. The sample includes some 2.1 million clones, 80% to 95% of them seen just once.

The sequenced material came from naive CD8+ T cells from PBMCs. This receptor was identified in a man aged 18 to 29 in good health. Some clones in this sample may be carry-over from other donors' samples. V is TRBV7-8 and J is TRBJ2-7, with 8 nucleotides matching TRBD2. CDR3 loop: CASSYGLAFYEQYF. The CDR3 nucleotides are TGTGCCAGCAGCTACGGACTAGCTTTTTACGAGCAGTACTTC.